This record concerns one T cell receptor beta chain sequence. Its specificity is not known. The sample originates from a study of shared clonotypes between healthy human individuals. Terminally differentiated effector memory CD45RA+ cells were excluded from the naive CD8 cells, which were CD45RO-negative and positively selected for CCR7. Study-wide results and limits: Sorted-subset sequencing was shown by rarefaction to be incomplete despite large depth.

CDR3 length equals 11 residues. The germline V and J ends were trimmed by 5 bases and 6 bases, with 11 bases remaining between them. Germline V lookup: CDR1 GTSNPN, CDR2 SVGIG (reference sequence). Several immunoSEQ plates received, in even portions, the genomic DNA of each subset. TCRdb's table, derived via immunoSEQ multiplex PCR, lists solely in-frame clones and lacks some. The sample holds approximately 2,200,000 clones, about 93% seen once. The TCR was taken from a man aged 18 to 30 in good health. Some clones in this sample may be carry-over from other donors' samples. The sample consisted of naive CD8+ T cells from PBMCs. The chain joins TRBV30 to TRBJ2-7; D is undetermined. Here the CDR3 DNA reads TGTGCCTGGGAATCGGGCCTCGAGCAGTACTTC. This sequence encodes CAWESGLEQYF.